The 11 T cell receptor beta chains below all came from one sample that was sequenced in a study of cytomegalovirus exposure and HLA in healthy donors. In the PCR, 60 Vbeta and 13 Jbeta primers were used. Assay: immunoSEQ multiplex PCR; the TCRdb copy retains only in-frame clones and omits some. This sample's table has approximately 30,000 clones. Sequencing was performed on PBMCs. These receptors all stem from a woman in her forties in good health and CMV-seropositive.

V usage is TRBV7-6 and J usage is TRBJ2-7; D gene unclear. The length of the CDR3 is 14 residues. The V gene lost 0 bases and the J gene lost 3 bases, with 9 bases spanning the gap. Germline CDR1 and CDR2: SGHVS and FNYEAQ. The CDR3 sequence: CASSLAQLSYEQYF. The DNA of the CDR3 is TGTGCCAGCAGCTTAGCGCAATTGAGCTACGAGCAGTACTTC.

V gene TRBV6-1 combines with J gene TRBJ2-1; D might be TRBD2 (7 bases). The CDR3 length is 14 residues. The germline CDR1 and CDR2 sequences are MNHNS and SASEGT. With 9 bases removed from V and 6 bases from J, the gap between germline ends came to 18 bases. The CDR3 sequence: CASEGRGVFNEQFF. For the CDR3, the DNA is TGTGCCAGTGAGGGGAGGGGGGTTTTCAATGAGCAGTTCTTC.

This chain uses TRBV5-5 with TRBJ1-5; the match to TRBD1 covers 8 bases. The CDR3 totals 18 residues. The junction had 15 bases not matched to a gene; V was cut back by 4 bases and J by 3 bases. Germline CDR1 and CDR2: SGHKS and YYEKEE (reference sequence). CDR3 sequence (DNA): TGTGCCAGCAGCCGGGGGACAGGAGGGTTAAGCTTCAATCAGCCCCAGCATTTT. Translation: CASSRGTGGLSFNQPQHF.

V is TRBV6-1 and J is TRBJ1-5, with D possibly matching TRBD1 (5 bases). This CDR3 has 15 amino acids. V lost 4 bases and J lost 3, with 13 bases in between. CDR1 MNHNS and CDR2 SASEGT come from the germline V gene. CDR3 bases: TGTGCCAGCAGTGCCCACGGGGGTTCCAATCAGCCCCAGCATTTT. It codes for CASSAHGGSNQPQHF.

V gene TRBV30 combines with J gene TRBJ1-2, with a tentative D call TRBD1 (5 bases). The germline gives CDR1 GTSNPN, CDR2 SVGIG (reference sequence). This CDR3 is 16 amino acids long. With 1 base removed from V and 4 bases from J, the gap between germline ends came to 19 bases. The CDR3 DNA follows: TGTGCCTGGAGTGCCCCCTCGCAGGGAAAGATCTATGGCTACACCTTC. Translation: CAWSAPSQGKIYGYTF.

The chain joins TRBV28 to TRBJ2-7, with TRBD1 matching 10 bases. The CDR3 covers 14 residues. The trim removed 5 bases at V and 4 bases at J, leaving 5 bases unmatched. The germline gives CDR1 MDHEN, CDR2 SYDVKM. The CDR3 loop is CASSLGQGGYEQYF. The CDR3 DNA reads TGTGCCAGCAGTCTAGGACAGGGGGGGTACGAGCAGTACTTC.

The V gene is TRBV7-6, the J gene TRBJ2-7, with 9 bases aligning to TRBD1. V lost 5 bases and J lost 6; bases outside the gene matches: 11. Germline V gene sequence: CDR1 SGHVS, CDR2 FNYEAQ. The CDR3 is 15 amino acids. The CDR3 coding sequence is TGTGCCAGCAGCCTGGGACAGGGAATTACCTTCGAGCAGTACTTC. Amino acids: CASSLGQGITFEQYF.

CDR3 in DNA: TGTGCCAGCAGCCACCTAGGCCGGCCCCAGCATTTT. It is translated as CASSHLGRPQHF. The chain recombines TRBV5-8 with TRBJ1-5, with D hard to call. V dropped 4 bases and J dropped 9 bases, with 11 bases sitting between them. This CDR3 region has 12 residues. CDR1 SGHTS and CDR2 YDEGEE come from the germline V gene. Drawing the rest from reference TRBV5-8 and TRBJ1-5, the complete variable domain is EAGVTQSPTHLIKTRGQQATLRCSPISGHTSVYWYQQALGLGLQFLLWYDEGEERNRGNFPPRFSGRQFPNYSSELNVNALELEDSALYLCASSHLGRPQHFGDGTRLSIL.

The chain uses TRBV13 and TRBJ1-3; unclear D gene. CDR1 and CDR2 from the germline V gene are PRHDT and FYEKMQ (reference sequence). The V and J ends lost 4 bases and 0 bases respectively, with 13 bases between them. The CDR3 is 16 amino acids. The CDR3 loop is CASSSEGSLSGNTIYF. DNA of the CDR3: TGTGCCAGCAGCTCGGAGGGCAGTCTCTCTGGAAACACCATATATTTT.

The V and J genes are TRBV10-3 and TRBJ2-2; weak D call: TRBD2 (6 bases). Germline loops: CDR1 ENHRY, CDR2 SYGVKD. The CDR3 totals 14 residues. Trimming stripped 7 bases from V and 0 bases from J, with 9 bases between. The CDR3 protein is CAINPGANTGELFF. The CDR3 nucleotides read TGTGCCATCAACCCGGGAGCGAACACCGGGGAGCTGTTTTTT.

The CDR3 nucleotides read TGTGCCAGCAGCCCCAGGGTCGGCGAGCAGTACTTC. Amino acids: CASSPRVGEQYF. The chain recombines TRBV7-6 with TRBJ2-7; possibly TRBD1 for D (5 bases). V dropped 5 bases and J dropped 6 bases, with 11 bases sitting between them. Germline V lookup: CDR1 SGHVS, CDR2 FNYEAQ. There are 12 residues in the CDR3.